This T cell receptor (beta chain) was captured by sequencing in a study of blood T cells in healthy people across ages. Study outcomes and limitations: Greater diversity and more naive CD4+ cells were seen in long-lived donors than in aged donors.

About this clonotype itself: Its antigen remains unidentified.

Deletions cut 6 bases from V and 8 bases from J, with 8 bases between. Germline lookup yields CDR1 SQVTM and CDR2 ANQGSEA. This CDR3 region has 10 residues. Using a J-beta primer mix together with a sample-barcoded 5' primer, a second PCR was run for about 7 to 12 cycles. TCRdb passed the 5' RACE reads through MiXCR, listing each CDR3 protein once. Here the sample spans approximately 350,000 distinct CDR3 sequences, 45% to 65% being singletons. The genes are TRBV29-1 and TRBJ2-1, with D possibly TRBD2 on 6 matching bases. The receptor was derived from a man aged 60 to 69 in good health. Sample: blood. CDR3 sequence reads: CSVGEDEQFF. DNA for the CDR3: TGCAGCGTGGGGGAGGATGAGCAGTTCTTC.